The 17 T cell receptor beta chains listed next were all sequenced from one sample in a study of cytomegalovirus exposure and HLA in healthy donors. PCR involved 60 Vbeta and 13 Jbeta primers. The method was immunoSEQ multiplex PCR; TCRdb's version includes in-frame clones alone and lacks a portion of them. This repertoire shows 100,000 to 150,000 clones, about 85% found once; its top ten account for more than 1.5%. Sequencing used PBMCs. The receptor set was obtained from a boy between 10 and 17 years old in good health and CMV-seronegative.

Regarding this clone: A read error may produce the germline difference seen at one junction end. V and J are TRBV9 and TRBJ2-1; tentative D call: TRBD2 (6 bases). Germline values: CDR1 SGDLS, CDR2 YYNGEE. This CDR3 contains 15 residues. The CDR3 is CASNVGGSSYNEQFF. CDR3 nucleotides: TGTGCCAGCAACGTAGGAGGGAGCTCCTACAATGAGCAGTTCTTC.

V and J are TRBV15 and TRBJ2-3; 8 bases are shared with TRBD1. Germline V gene lookup returns CDR1 LNHNV and CDR2 YYDKDF (reference sequence). The CDR3 runs to 14 residues. J was trimmed by 7 bases and V by 1 base; bases with no gene match: 4. The CDR3 region has the DNA TGTGCCACCAGCAGAGGGACAGGGATATATACGCAGTATTTT. Its protein is CATSRGTGIYTQYF.

This rearrangement joins TRBV19 to TRBJ2-1; D possibly corresponds to TRBD2 (7 bases). Between the trimmed V and J ends, which lost 2 bases and 10 bases, there was a span of 15 bases. This CDR3 comprises 14 residues. CDR1 and CDR2 (germline): LNHDA, SQIVND (reference sequence). CDR3 protein: CASSISGAGGEQFF. CDR3 sequence (DNA): TGTGCCAGTAGTATAAGCGGGGCCGGGGGCGAGCAGTTCTTC.

The chain carries TRBV9 and TRBJ1-1; 7 bases agree with TRBD1. The length of the CDR3 is 14 residues. The V gene end was trimmed by 2 bases and the J gene end by 1 base; junction bases not matched to a gene: 2. CDR1 is SGDLS, CDR2 YYNGEE, per germline. CDR3 nucleotide sequence: TGTGCCAGCAGCGTCGGGACAGCGAACACTGAAGCTTTCTTT. As protein: CASSVGTANTEAFF.

The chain is built from TRBV7-6 and TRBJ2-7; 10 positions match TRBD2. The CDR3 spans 15 residues. Germline V CDR1 and CDR2: SGHVS, FNYEAQ. Trimming at V came to 4 bases and at J to 3 bases, leaving 6 bases not matched to a gene. The CDR3 DNA follows: TGTGCCAGCAGCTCCGATACTAGCGGGAACTACGAGCAGTACTTC. Encoded protein: CASSSDTSGNYEQYF. The whole variable domain, filled in from reference TRBV7-6 and TRBJ2-7, reads GAGVSQSPRYKVTKRGQDVALRCDPISGHVSLYWYRQALGQGPEFLTYFNYEAQQDKSGLPNDRFSAERPEGSISTLTIQRTEQRDSAMYRCASSSDTSGNYEQYFGPGTRLTVT.

The rearrangement joins TRBV18 to TRBJ2-7, with 10 bases lining up with TRBD1. Germline CDR1 KGHSH, CDR2 LQKENI. After removal of 6 bases from V and 4 bases from J, the junction contained 3 bases not matched to a gene. The length of the CDR3 is 13 residues. The CDR3 DNA reads TGTGCCAGCTCGAGGGACAGGGGTTACGAGCAGTACTTC. This codes for CASSRDRGYEQYF.

This clone was observed once. The conserved phenylalanine or tryptophan is not found at the CDR3 terminus, so this likely reflects a read error. The DNA is left out, because the CDR3 cannot be placed on it with certainty; the CDR3 is given as TCRdb lists it. This chain links TRBV7-2 with TRBJ2-7; the table's D gene call, TRBD2, was not cross checked with the DNA. The CDR3 spans 8 amino acids, including both terminal residues. Germline CDR1 SGHTA, CDR2 FQGNSA. CDR3 sequence: CASRRTSR.

The CDR3 DNA reads as TGTGCCAGCAGCTTAGGCGGGCGGTCATCTAATGAAAAACTGTTTTTT. Protein sequence: CASSLGGRSSNEKLFF. The chain uses TRBV7-2 and TRBJ1-4; no clear D. CDR3 length equals 16 residues. The V gene lost 1 base and the J gene lost 3 bases, with 12 bases spanning the gap. CDR1 and CDR2 (germline): SGHTA, FQGNSA.

V is TRBV18 and J is TRBJ1-1; D is perhaps TRBD1 (5 bases). Deletions cut 1 base from V and 0 bases from J, with 12 bases between. The CDR3 contains 16 residues. Germline V gene sequence: CDR1 KGHSH, CDR2 LQKENI. CDR3 DNA: TGTGCCAGCTCACCACGAAAAGACAGCATGAACACTGAAGCTTTCTTT. Translated: CASSPRKDSMNTEAFF. The whole variable domain, filled in from reference TRBV18 and TRBJ1-1, reads NAGVMQNPRHLVRRRGQEARLRCSPMKGHSHVYWYRQLPEEGLKFMVYLQKENIIDESGMPKERFSAEFPKEGPSILRIQQVVRGDSAAYFCASSPRKDSMNTEAFFGQGTRLTVV.

The V gene is TRBV2, the J gene TRBJ1-2; D ambiguous. CDR3 size: 12 residues. Trimming pared 7 bases from V and 7 bases from J, leaving 13 bases between. The V gene's germline CDR1 is SNHLY and CDR2 FYNNEI. The CDR3 DNA is TGTGCCAGCAAACCTTCGGGGTCTGGCTACACCTTC. Translated: CASKPSGSGYTF.

The genes are TRBV11-2 and TRBJ2-7, with TRBD1 matching over 7 bases. V lost 2 bases and J lost 0; bases outside the gene matches: 4. The CDR3 totals 15 residues. CDR1 and CDR2 from the germline V gene are SGHAT and FQNNGV. This chain's CDR3 is CASSLTGEFSYEQYF. The CDR3, as DNA: TGTGCCAGCAGCTTAACAGGGGAGTTCTCCTACGAGCAGTACTTC.

The CDR3 is CASSVAGVREQYF. CDR3 in DNA: TGTGCCAGCAGCGTAGCGGGAGTCCGCGAGCAGTACTTC. The V gene is TRBV6-6, the J gene TRBJ2-7; 9 nucleotides line up with TRBD2. CDR1 is MNHNY and CDR2 is SVGAGI in the germline V gene (reference sequence). V dropped 6 bases and J dropped 6; count of bases not matched to a gene: 6. The CDR3 length is 13 residues.

The chain carries TRBV19 and TRBJ1-5; 8 nucleotides line up with TRBD1. V was clipped by 5 bases and J by 4 bases; unmatched bases: 10. This CDR3 has 16 amino acids. Germline values: CDR1 LNHDA, CDR2 SQIVND (reference sequence). The CDR3 protein is CASSAKDRGHNQPQHF. Here the CDR3 DNA reads TGTGCCAGTAGTGCAAAAGACAGGGGTCATAATCAGCCCCAGCATTTT.

Comments on this clone: The junction and the germline gene differ at one end; a read error may be behind it. The V call is TRBV5-4, the J call TRBJ1-5; D perhaps matches TRBD1 (6 bases). The CDR3 sequence is 14 residues long. Germline loops: CDR1 SGHNT, CDR2 YYREEE (reference sequence). CDR3 sequence reads: CASSLGGAVQPQHF. The CDR3 DNA is TGTGCCAGCAGTTTGGGGGGCGCGGTTCAGCCCCAGCATTTT.

The V gene is TRBV5-4, the J gene TRBJ1-1; D possibly corresponds to TRBD1 (5 bases). This CDR3 has 15 amino acids. Germline lookup yields CDR1 SGHNT and CDR2 YYREEE (reference sequence). Trimming stripped 1 base from V and 5 bases from J, with 15 bases between. In DNA, the CDR3 is TGTGCCAGCAGCTTGAGTCCCGGGGGTGGGACTGAAGCTTTCTTT. This sequence encodes CASSLSPGGGTEAFF.

This chain uses TRBV9 with TRBJ1-2; possibly TRBD1 for D (5 bases). The germline V gene has CDR1 SGDLS and CDR2 YYNGEE. Trimming took 3 bases from V and 8 from J, leaving 17 bases between them. The CDR3 has 14 residues. This CDR3 is CASSAQGAVGGYTF. The CDR3 DNA reads TGTGCCAGCAGCGCCCAGGGTGCCGTTGGCGGCTACACCTTC.

The chain is built from TRBV7-3 and TRBJ1-5, with TRBD1 matching 9 bases. Germline values: CDR1 SGHTA, CDR2 FQGTGA. The CDR3 covers 13 residues. Trimming cost V 5 bases and J 10 bases; bases outside gene matches: 6. The chain's CDR3 is CASSASTGGPQHF. CDR3 in DNA: TGTGCCAGCAGCGCGAGCACAGGGGGCCCCCAGCATTTT.